The 14 T cell receptor beta chains reported below all come from one sample, sequenced in a study of neurological immune-mediated disorders (dated by TCRdb to between 2018 and 2020). Libraries were constructed by 5' RACE. TCRdb names Illumina HiSeq 2500 as the instrument used. TCRdb reprocessing: public reads trimmed at Q25 with fastp, clones called with MiXCR, in-frame beta chains kept. Identical CDR3 protein sequences are pooled into one entry, listed with their most common genes and DNA. The sample yields 33,000 or so distinct CDR3 sequences; 7% to 8% were counted once. The ten largest account for around 4.4% of the sample. Sequencing was carried out using PBMCs. The receptors here all came from a woman in her 40s in good health.

This clonotype was counted only a few times. The genes are TRBV7-9 and TRBJ2-1; 7 positions match TRBD2. Germline lookup yields CDR1 SEHNR and CDR2 FQNEAQ (reference sequence). Losses at the gene ends were 6 bases for V and 9 bases for J; bases not matched to a gene: 17. The CDR3 length is 16 residues. CDR3 sequence: CASSLSSSGQGLEQFF. For the CDR3, the DNA is TGTGCCAGCAGTCTCTCGTCTAGCGGACAAGGCCTTGAGCAGTTCTTC.

This clonotype was detected many times. V and J are TRBV20-1 and TRBJ2-3; tentative D call: TRBD2 (6 bases). Deletions cut 3 bases from V and 1 base from J, with 8 bases between. Looked up from germline, CDR1 is DFQATT and CDR2 is SNEGSKA (reference sequence). The CDR3 totals 13 residues. The CDR3: CSARTGGTDTQYF. The CDR3 DNA follows: TGCAGTGCTAGGACGGGGGGCACAGATACGCAGTATTTT.

This clonotype was counted at least ten times. The chain links TRBV4-1 to TRBJ2-2, with 10 positions matching TRBD2. Per the germline V gene, CDR1 is MGHRA and CDR2 is YSYEKL. V trimming: 1 base; J trimming: 9 bases; junction bases outside the gene matches: 8. The CDR3 runs to 16 residues. The CDR3 loop is CASSQVVSGGRRELFF. The CDR3 coding sequence is TGCGCCAGCAGCCAAGTTGTTAGCGGGGGGAGGCGGGAGCTGTTTTTT.

This clonotype was seen ten or more times. V is TRBV5-1 and J is TRBJ1-1; D is perhaps TRBD1 (6 bases). Germline loops: CDR1 SGHRS, CDR2 YFSETQ. Trimming pared 3 bases from V and 2 bases from J, leaving 11 bases between. CDR3 length equals 14 residues. Written as DNA, the CDR3 is TGCGCCAGCAGCTACAGGGATGCAAACACTGAAGCTTTCTTT. The encoded protein is CASSYRDANTEAFF.

There are many counts of this clonotype. The chain is built from TRBV6-6 and TRBJ1-1; D is unclear. Per germline, CDR1 MNHNY and CDR2 SVGAGI (reference sequence). V was cut by 4 bases and J by 4 bases, with 7 bases left in between. This CDR3 contains 12 residues. CDR3 region: CASSLRSTEAFF. The DNA of the CDR3 is TGTGCCAGCAGTTTGCGGTCCACTGAAGCTTTCTTT.

In its sample, this clonotype was seen many times. The chain carries TRBV29-1 and TRBJ2-7, with D possibly TRBD2 on 6 matching bases. CDR1 and CDR2 from the germline V gene are SQVTM and ANQGSEA. Trimming took off 7 bases at V and 3 bases at J, with 22 bases between the two ends. The CDR3 has 15 amino acids. The CDR3 coding sequence is TGCAGCGACCCCCCGCCCGGCGGAGGGGACTACGAGCAGTACTTC. Protein sequence: CSDPPPGGGDYEQYF.

This clonotype is labeled medium-sized (0.01 to 0.1%). The chain is built from TRBV24-1 and TRBJ2-2, with 9 bases identical to TRBD1. There are 15 residues in the CDR3. Germline V gene lookup returns CDR1 KGHDR and CDR2 SFDVKD. V lost 6 bases, J lost 6 bases, and 7 bases stayed unmatched. The CDR3 protein is CATSSGTGIPGELFF. In DNA, the CDR3 is TGTGCCACCAGTTCCGGGACAGGGATTCCCGGGGAGCTGTTTTTT.

V gene TRBV29-1 combines with J gene TRBJ2-5, with 7 bases matching TRBD1. The V segment lost 7 bases and the J segment 4 bases; nucleotides outside the gene matches: 12. This CDR3 is built from 14 residues. Germline lookup yields CDR1 SQVTM and CDR2 ANQGSEA. In nucleotides, the CDR3 is TGCAGCGCCACGACAGGGCCAGGAGGAGAGACCCAGTACTTC. This sequence encodes CSATTGPGGETQYF.

The sample holds many counts of this clonotype. The chain combines TRBV3-1 with TRBJ2-2; the D is unclear. Trimming took off 1 base at V and 8 bases at J, with 11 bases between the two ends. The CDR3 is 14 amino acids. Germline V gene sequence: CDR1 LGHDT, CDR2 YNNKEL (reference sequence). The CDR3 region is CASSQGNVRGELFF. The DNA of the CDR3 is TGTGCCAGCAGCCAAGGGAACGTGAGAGGGGAGCTGTTTTTT. Complete variable domain (other parts from reference TRBV3-1 and TRBJ2-2): DTAVSQTPKYLVTQMGNDKSIKCEQNLGHDTMYWYKQDSKKFLKIMFSYNNKELIINETVPNRFSPKSPDKAHLNLHINSLELGDSAVYFCASSQGNVRGELFFGEGSRLTVL.

This clonotype was observed at least ten times. The chain uses TRBV3-1 and TRBJ2-1; the D gene is possibly TRBD2 (6 bases). CDR3 length equals 13 residues. Trimming cost V 5 bases and J 7 bases, with 12 bases left between them. Per germline, CDR1 LGHDT and CDR2 YNNKEL (reference sequence). CDR3 amino acids: CASSFSAGNEQFF. DNA of the CDR3: TGTGCCAGCAGCTTCAGTGCGGGGAATGAGCAGTTCTTC.

This clonotype was seen repeatedly, ten times or more. The chain carries TRBV5-6 and TRBJ2-1, with 11 bases aligning to TRBD2. The CDR3 length is 15 residues. The germline CDR1 and CDR2 sequences are SGHDT and YYEEEE. Unmatched junction bases numbered 5, after V lost 2 bases and J lost 7 bases. CDR3: CASSFGLAGMNEQFF. For the CDR3, the DNA is TGTGCCAGCAGCTTTGGACTAGCGGGTATGAATGAGCAGTTCTTC.

This clonotype was found many times. This chain connects TRBV20-1 to TRBJ2-7; 8 bases map to TRBD2. V trimming: 6 bases; J trimming: 5 bases; junction bases outside the gene matches: 15. The CDR3 is made up of 15 amino acids. Per germline, CDR1 DFQATT and CDR2 SNEGSKA (reference sequence). The chain's CDR3 is CSATNQAGVGDEQYF. The CDR3, as DNA: TGCAGTGCCACTAACCAAGCGGGAGTTGGTGACGAGCAGTACTTC.

This sequence joins TRBV29-1 and TRBJ1-1; 7 nucleotides align to TRBD1. The CDR3 runs to 14 residues. The germline CDR1 and CDR2 sequences are SQVTM and ANQGSEA. V was clipped by 4 bases and J by 6 bases; unmatched bases: 11. The CDR3 is CSVGHPQGWPEAFF. The CDR3 region has the DNA TGCAGCGTTGGCCACCCACAGGGGTGGCCTGAAGCTTTCTTT.

The gene calls are TRBV7-2 and TRBJ2-3, with D unclear. Trimming shortened V by 2 bases and J by 9 bases, and 18 bases separated the two germline ends. This CDR3 contains 15 residues. Germline V CDR1 and CDR2: SGHTA, FQGNSA. The CDR3 sequence: CASSLIVDRVRTQYF. In nucleotides, the CDR3 is TGTGCCAGCAGCTTAATCGTCGACCGGGTACGGACGCAGTATTTT.